The rows below give T cell receptor beta chains drawn from one sample of a study of blood T cells in healthy people across ages. Via MiXCR, TCRdb re-called the 5' RACE reads, giving one row per CDR3 protein. The data contain 600,000 to 900,000 distinct CDR3 sequences, roughly 26% of them singletons. The data also belong to a second study, concerning T cells of mothers and their children.

Sequenced input: blood. These receptors came from a boy between 10 and 17 years old in good health. The CDR3 runs from the conserved cysteine through the conserved F or W. A D gene is named only where the DNA matches it firmly. Expanded clones get a size class; other rows say once, few or many, or leave the size out.

TRBV7-2	TRBJ2-1	15	TRBD2	few	CASSFSGGGLSEQFF	TGTGCCAGCAGCTTCAGCGGCGGGGGGCTAAGTGAGCAGTTCTTC
TRBV11-2	TRBJ2-7	17	.	few	CASSLKGLRGAPWEQYF	TGTGCCAGCAGCTTAAAAGGCCTCAGGGGGGCCCCTTGGGAGCAGTACTTC
TRBV7-6	TRBJ2-7	17	TRBD1	few	CASSLARVGTGDDEQYF	TGTGCCAGCAGCTTAGCGAGGGTAGGGACAGGGGACGACGAGCAGTACTTC
TRBV2	TRBJ2-2	17	TRBD1	.	CASSASRDRRDTGELFF	TGTGCCAGCAGCGCCTCCAGGGACAGGAGAGACACCGGGGAGCTGTTTTTT
TRBV6-5	TRBJ1-3	16	TRBD1	.	CASSYSAGGAGNTIYF	TGTGCCAGCAGTTACTCGGCAGGGGGGGCTGGAAACACCATATATTTT
TRBV29-1	TRBJ2-5	14	.	few	CSVEITSGEETQYF	TGCAGCGTTGAGATCACCTCCGGGGAGGAGACCCAGTACTTC
TRBV6-5	TRBJ2-5	13	.	few	CASSPGAWETQYF	TGTGCCAGCAGCCCGGGGGCGTGGGAGACCCAGTACTTC
TRBV30	TRBJ1-2	14	TRBD1	.	CAWRPTGGRAGYTF	TGTGCCTGGAGACCAACAGGGGGAAGGGCCGGCTACACCTTC
TRBV11-2	TRBJ1-2	17	.	.	CASSSIQGRAFYYGYTF	TGTGCCAGCAGCTCGATCCAGGGAAGGGCGTTTTACTATGGCTACACCTTC
TRBV7-9	TRBJ1-1	14	.	.	CASSPRDDPAEAFF	TGTGCCAGCAGCCCTAGGGACGACCCAGCGGAAGCTTTCTTT
TRBV2	TRBJ1-1	13	.	.	CASRVAWGAEAFF	TGTGCCAGCAGGGTAGCCTGGGGGGCTGAAGCTTTCTTT
TRBV10-3	TRBJ2-4	14	.	.	CAISESGGGRDQYF	TGTGCCATCAGTGAGTCGGGAGGCGGCCGGGATCAGTACTTC
TRBV2	TRBJ1-1	14	TRBD1	.	CASSRRGRGTEAFF	TGTGCCAGCAGTCGCAGGGGGCGGGGCACTGAAGCTTTCTTT
TRBV14	TRBJ1-3	18	.	.	CASSHDLGGRNSGNTIYF	TGTGCCAGCAGCCATGACTTAGGGGGACGGAACTCTGGAAACACCATATATTTT
TRBV7-9	TRBJ2-1	15	TRBD1	few	CASGPPGTGTNEQFF	TGTGCCAGCGGCCCCCCCGGGACAGGGACGAATGAGCAGTTCTTC
TRBV19	TRBJ2-1	13	.	.	CATGDWNYNEQFF	TGTGCCACGGGGGACTGGAACTACAATGAGCAGTTCTTC
TRBV10-3	TRBJ2-1	17	TRBD2	.	CAISAGTSGNSYNEQFF	TGTGCCATCAGTGCCGGGACTAGCGGGAACTCCTACAATGAGCAGTTCTTC
TRBV28	TRBJ1-1	14	.	few	CASSHVRVRTEAFF	TGTGCCAGCAGCCATGTGCGGGTGAGGACTGAAGCTTTCTTT
TRBV20-1	TRBJ2-7	13	.	.	CSARVQGSGEQYF	TGCAGTGCGAGAGTACAGGGTTCGGGAGAGCAGTACTTC
TRBV20-1	TRBJ1-1	14	.	.	CSAPGWGRDTEALF	TGCAGTGCGCCTGGGTGGGGCCGAGACACTGAAGCTCTCTTT
TRBV29-1	TRBJ2-2	13	.	.	CSVFSDPTGELFF	TGCAGCGTTTTTTCAGATCCGACCGGGGAGCTGTTTTTT
TRBV7-9	TRBJ2-1	15	TRBD2	.	CASSVTTSGGNEQFF	TGTGCCAGCAGCGTAACGACTAGCGGGGGTAATGAGCAGTTCTTC
TRBV23-1	TRBJ2-1	17	TRBD2	.	CASSQSSSGESYNEQFF	TGCGCCAGCAGTCAATCCTCTAGCGGGGAATCCTACAATGAGCAGTTCTTC
TRBV11-2	TRBJ2-5	11	TRBD2	.	CASSASGGQYF	TGTGCCAGCAGCGCAAGCGGGGGACAGTACTTC
TRBV2	TRBJ2-7	14	TRBD1	.	CASSEVDRTYEQYF	TGTGCCAGCAGTGAGGTGGACAGGACTTACGAGCAGTACTTC
TRBV6-6	TRBJ1-2	16	.	.	CASSPRGSPANYGYTF	TGTGCCAGCAGCCCGAGAGGAAGTCCGGCTAACTATGGCTACACCTTC
TRBV12-3/TRBV12-4	TRBJ2-5	11	.	.	CASSLSNERYF	TGTGCCAGCAGTCTCTCGAACGAGCGGTACTTC
TRBV14	TRBJ2-5	13	.	many	CASNRFDRETQYF	TGTGCCAGCAACCGCTTCGACAGAGAGACCCAGTACTTC
TRBV18	TRBJ2-7	16	TRBD1	.	CASSGAGTESYYEQYF	TGTGCCAGCTCAGGAGCCGGGACAGAATCCTACTACGAGCAGTACTTC
TRBV20-1	TRBJ2-1	15	.	.	CSAFPGLRFGNEQFF	TGCAGTGCTTTCCCGGGACTCCGTTTTGGAAATGAGCAGTTCTTC
TRBV20-1	TRBJ2-7	13	TRBD1	few	CSAPGTGGNEQYF	TGCAGTGCCCCCGGGACAGGGGGCAACGAGCAGTACTTC
TRBV30	TRBJ1-5	13	TRBD1	.	CAWDDRGGQPQHF	TGTGCCTGGGACGACAGGGGTGGGCAGCCCCAGCATTTT
TRBV5-4	TRBJ2-5	15	TRBD1	many	CASSPYRGQEETQYF	TGTGCCAGCAGCCCCTATCGGGGACAGGAAGAGACCCAGTACTTC
TRBV5-1	TRBJ2-5	15	.	few	CASSPNVGRQETQYF	TGCGCCAGCAGCCCAAACGTGGGCAGACAAGAGACCCAGTACTTC
TRBV6-6	TRBJ1-2	14	.	.	CASSTPQTARSYTF	TGTGCCAGCAGTACCCCTCAGACGGCGAGGAGCTACACCTTC
TRBV28	TRBJ2-3	15	.	few	CASSLEAHSTDTQYF	TGTGCCAGCAGTTTAGAGGCCCATAGCACAGATACGCAGTATTTT
TRBV9	TRBJ2-1	14	TRBD1	.	CASSVGDRANEQFF	TGTGCCAGCAGCGTAGGAGACAGGGCGAATGAGCAGTTCTTC
TRBV29-1	TRBJ2-7	14	.	.	CSVEEWGDNYEQYF	TGCAGCGTTGAAGAATGGGGGGATAACTACGAGCAGTACTTC
TRBV6-6	TRBJ2-7	15	.	few	CASSYRDGGSYEQYF	TGTGCCAGCAGTTACCGAGACGGGGGCTCCTACGAGCAGTACTTC